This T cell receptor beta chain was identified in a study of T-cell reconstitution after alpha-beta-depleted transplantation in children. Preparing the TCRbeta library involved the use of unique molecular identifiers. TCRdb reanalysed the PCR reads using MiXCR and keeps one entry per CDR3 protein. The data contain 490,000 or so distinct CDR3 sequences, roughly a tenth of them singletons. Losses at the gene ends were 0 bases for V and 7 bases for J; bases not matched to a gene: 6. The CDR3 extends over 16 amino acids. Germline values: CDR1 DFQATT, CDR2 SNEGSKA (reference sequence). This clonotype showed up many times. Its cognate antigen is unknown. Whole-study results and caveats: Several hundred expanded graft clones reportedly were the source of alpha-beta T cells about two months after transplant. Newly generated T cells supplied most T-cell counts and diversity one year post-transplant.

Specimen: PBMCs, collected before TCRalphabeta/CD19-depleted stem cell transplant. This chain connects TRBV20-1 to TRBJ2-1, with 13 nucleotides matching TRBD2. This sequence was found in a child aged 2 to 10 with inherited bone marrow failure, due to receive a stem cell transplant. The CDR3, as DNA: TGCAGTGCTAGAGATACCCGGACTAGCGGGGGAAATGAGCAGTTCTTC. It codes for CSARDTRTSGGNEQFF.